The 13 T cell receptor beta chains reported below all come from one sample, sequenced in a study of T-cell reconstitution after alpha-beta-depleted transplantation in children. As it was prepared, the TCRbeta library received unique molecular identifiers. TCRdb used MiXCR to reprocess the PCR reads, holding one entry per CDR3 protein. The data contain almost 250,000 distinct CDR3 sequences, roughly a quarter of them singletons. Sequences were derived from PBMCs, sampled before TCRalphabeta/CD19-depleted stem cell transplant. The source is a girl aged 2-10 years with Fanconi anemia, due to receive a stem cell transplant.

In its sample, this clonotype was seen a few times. CDR3 sequence reads: CASSLLAGAGNTIYF. The DNA for the CDR3 is TGTGCCAGCAGTTTATTGGCAGGGGCTGGAAACACCATATATTTT. This chain joins TRBV28 and TRBJ1-3; D is perhaps TRBD1 (6 bases). V gave up 1 base and J gave up 2 bases, with 9 bases separating them. The CDR3 has 15 residues. The germline gives CDR1 MDHEN, CDR2 SYDVKM. Looking up the rest from reference TRBV28 and TRBJ1-3 gives the full variable domain: DVKVTQSSRYLVKRTGEKVFLECVQDMDHENMFWYRQDPGLGLRLIYFSYDVKMKEKGDIPEGYSVSREKKERFSLILESASTNQTSMYLCASSLLAGAGNTIYFGEGSWLTVV.

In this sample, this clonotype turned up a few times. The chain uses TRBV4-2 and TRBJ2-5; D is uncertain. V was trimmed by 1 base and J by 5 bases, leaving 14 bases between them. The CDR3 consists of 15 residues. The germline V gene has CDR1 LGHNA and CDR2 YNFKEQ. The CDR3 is CASSQVRSNLETQYF. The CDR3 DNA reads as TGTGCCAGCAGCCAAGTGAGGTCCAATTTGGAGACCCAGTACTTC.

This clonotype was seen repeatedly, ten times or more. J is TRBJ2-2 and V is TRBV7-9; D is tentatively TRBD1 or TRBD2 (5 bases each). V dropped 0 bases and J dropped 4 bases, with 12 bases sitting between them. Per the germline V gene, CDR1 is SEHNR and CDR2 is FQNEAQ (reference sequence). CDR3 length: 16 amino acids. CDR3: CASSLAAGASTGELFF. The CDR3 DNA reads TGTGCCAGCAGCTTAGCGGCCGGGGCCAGCACCGGGGAGCTGTTTTTT.

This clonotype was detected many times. This chain's CDR3 is CATSRVITDTQYF. The CDR3 nucleotides read TGTGCCACCAGCAGAGTCATCACAGATACGCAGTATTTT. The chain employs TRBV15 and TRBJ2-3; D call uncertain. CDR3 size: 13 residues. V was pared by 1 base and J by 2 bases, with 4 bases between. CDR1 is LNHNV, CDR2 YYDKDF, per germline (reference sequence).

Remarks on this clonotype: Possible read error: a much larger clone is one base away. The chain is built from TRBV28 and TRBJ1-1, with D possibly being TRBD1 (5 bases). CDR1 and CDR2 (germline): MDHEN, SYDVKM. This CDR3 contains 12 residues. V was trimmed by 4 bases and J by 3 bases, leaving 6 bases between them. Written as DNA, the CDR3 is TGTGCCAGCAGTTCGGGGGACACTGAAGCTTTCTTT. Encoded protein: CASSSGDTEAFF.

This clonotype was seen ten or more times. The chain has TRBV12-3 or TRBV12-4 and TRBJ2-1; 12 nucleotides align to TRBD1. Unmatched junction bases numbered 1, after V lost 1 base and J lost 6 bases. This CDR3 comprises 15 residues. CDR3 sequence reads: CASSLGDRGLNEQFF. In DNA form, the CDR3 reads TGTGCCAGCAGTTTAGGGGACAGGGGGCTCAATGAGCAGTTCTTC.

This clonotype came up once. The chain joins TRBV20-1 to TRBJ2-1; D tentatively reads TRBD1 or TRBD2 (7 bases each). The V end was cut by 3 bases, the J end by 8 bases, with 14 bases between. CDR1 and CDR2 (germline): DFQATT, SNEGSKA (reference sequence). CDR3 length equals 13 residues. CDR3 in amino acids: CSARGRGHDEQFF. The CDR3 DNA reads TGCAGTGCTAGGGGGAGGGGGCACGATGAGCAGTTCTTC.

The CDR3 loop reads CASSQSGTSYNEQFF. Here the CDR3 DNA reads TGTGCCAGCAGCCAGAGCGGGACCTCCTACAATGAGCAGTTCTTC. V is TRBV11-2 and J is TRBJ2-1, with 7 bases aligning to TRBD2. The V gene's germline CDR1 is SGHAT and CDR2 FQNNGV. Losses at the gene ends were 5 bases for V and 0 bases for J; bases not matched to a gene: 4. The CDR3 is 15 amino acids.

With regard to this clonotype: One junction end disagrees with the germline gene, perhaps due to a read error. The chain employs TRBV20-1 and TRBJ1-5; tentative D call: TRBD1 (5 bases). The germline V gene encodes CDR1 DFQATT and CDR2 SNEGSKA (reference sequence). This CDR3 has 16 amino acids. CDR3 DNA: TGCTGTGCTAGAGGCCGGGAAACCATCCAGGGTCAGCCCCAGCATTTT. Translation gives CCARGRETIQGQPQHF.

CDR3 in DNA: TGTGCCAGCAGCTACGTAGCGGGTACCCCAGAGACCCAGTACTTC. This sequence encodes CASSYVAGTPETQYF. The chain combines TRBV7-2 with TRBJ2-5, with 7 positions matching TRBD2. CDR3 length: 15 residues. Germline-derived CDR1 and CDR2 are SGHTA and FQGNSA. V was pared by 4 bases and J by 4 bases, with 9 bases of the junction left unmatched.

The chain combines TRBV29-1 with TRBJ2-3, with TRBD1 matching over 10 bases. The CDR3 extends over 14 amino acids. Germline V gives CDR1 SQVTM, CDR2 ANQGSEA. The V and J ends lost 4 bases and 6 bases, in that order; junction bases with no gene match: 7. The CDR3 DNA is TGCAGCGTTGTCCGGGACAGGGGTCTGGATACGCAGTATTTT. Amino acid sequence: CSVVRDRGLDTQYF.

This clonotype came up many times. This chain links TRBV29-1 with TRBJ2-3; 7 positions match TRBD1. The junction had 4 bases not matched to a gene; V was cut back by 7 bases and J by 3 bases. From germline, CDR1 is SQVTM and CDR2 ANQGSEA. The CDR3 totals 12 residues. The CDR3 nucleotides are TGCAGCGGTAGGGGGCAGACAGATACGCAGTATTTT. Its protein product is CSGRGQTDTQYF.

The CDR3: CSARGPEMGRQEHTQYF. The CDR3 nucleotides read TGCAGTGCTAGAGGCCCAGAGATGGGGCGACAGGAACATACGCAGTATTTT. This chain connects TRBV20-1 to TRBJ2-3, with D tentatively TRBD1 (6 bases). The CDR3 length is 17 residues. Germline V gene data show CDR1 as DFQATT and CDR2 as SNEGSKA (reference sequence). Between the trimmed V and J ends, which lost 1 base and 7 bases, there was a span of 24 bases.